This TCR beta chain was identified in a study of control samples from healthy donors and cancer patients. This clone was seen more than once but under ten times. This CDR3 spans 13 amino acids. The germline gives CDR1 SNHLY, CDR2 FYNNEI. Between the trimmed V and J ends, which lost 5 bases and 5 bases, there was a span of 10 bases. Assay: immunoSEQ multiplex PCR; the TCRdb copy retains only in-frame clones and omits some. The table has 45,000 to 70,000 clones, less than 95% seen once. Input material: PBMCs. This TCR was recovered from a man aged 25 to 45 with colorectal cancer. The V gene is TRBV2, the J gene TRBJ2-1; D gene ambiguous. The CDR3 region has the DNA TGTGCCAGCAGTCCAATATCTAACAATGAGCAGTTCTTC. It yields the protein CASSPISNNEQFF.